The present entry profiles one TCR beta chain with its context. CDR1 and CDR2 from the germline V gene are SEHNR and FQNEAQ (reference sequence). The junction had 11 bases not matched to a gene; V was cut back by 5 bases and J by 4 bases. The CDR3 is 16 residues long. This sample is part of a study of blood T cell repertoires in COVID-19. Overall study: T cells, B-cell-depleted T cells, or PBMCs supplied cDNA or gDNA.

This table comes from immunoSEQ multiplex PCR, and its TCRdb copy is limited to in-frame clones, with some not included. The sample has about 75,000 clones, 88% seen once; the top ten hold roughly 19%. This sequence was found in a human donor in a cohort sampled during active COVID-19. Source material: peripheral blood. J is TRBJ2-7 and V is TRBV7-9; TRBD1 matches at 10 bases. CDR3 DNA: TGTGCCAGCAGCAAAAGGACAGGGGGTCGGTCGTACGAGCAGTACTTC. Protein product: CASSKRTGGRSYEQYF.